The clone carrying this T cell receptor beta chain was observed a handful of times. The V end was cut by 4 bases, the J end by 0 bases, with 11 bases between. This CDR3 comprises 14 residues. The germline gives CDR1 SGHRS, CDR2 YFSETQ. TCRdb independently ran MiXCR on the RT-PCR reads; one entry per CDR3 protein. Here the sample spans about a million distinct CDR3 sequences, about 20% being singletons. The source of the sample is a study of patients and donors after allogeneic stem cell transplantation. This receptor was obtained from a human donor who was either an allogeneic HSCT recipient or a stem cell or donor lymphocyte infusion donor (not recorded which). It is not recorded whose cells these are; they may come from a transplant donor. Sequenced input: blood, either unsorted or a sorted T cell fraction (not recorded which). The chain couples TRBV5-1 to TRBJ2-7; D is ambiguous. For the CDR3, the DNA is TGCGCCAGCAGCCTACAAACTCTCTCCTACGAGCAGTACTTC. Amino acids: CASSLQTLSYEQYF. The full variable domain, completed using reference TRBV5-1 and TRBJ2-7, is KAGVTQTPRYLIKTRGQQVTLSCSPISGHRSVSWYQQTPGQGLQFLFEYFSETQRNKGNFPGRFSGRQFSNSRSEMNVSTLELGDSALYLCASSLQTLSYEQYFGPGTRLTVT.